One sample yielded the 5 T cell receptor beta chains listed below, sequenced in a study of cytotoxic CD8 clonotypes in ibrutinib-treated CLL. Assay used: immunoSEQ multiplex PCR; TCRdb lists only in-frame clones, some missing. The table shows some 300,000 clones, with about 80% occurring only once. The sequences come from PBMCs, collected before ibrutinib treatment. These receptors were taken from a human donor with chronic lymphocytic leukemia.

This sequence joins TRBV7-9 and TRBJ2-7; no clear D gene. The CDR3 loop spans 15 amino acids. Germline V gives CDR1 SEHNR, CDR2 FQNEAQ (reference sequence). Trimming removed 4 bases at V and 0 bases at J, with 13 bases between. This chain's CDR3 is CASSSFRSSSYEQYF. DNA for the CDR3: TGTGCCAGCAGCTCGTTTAGGTCTAGCTCCTACGAGCAGTACTTC.

This clone was recorded a few times. J is TRBJ1-5 and V is TRBV27, with 8 positions matching TRBD1. Germline lookup yields CDR1 MNHEY and CDR2 SMNVEV (reference sequence). The CDR3 sequence is 16 residues long. V dropped 4 bases and J dropped 6; count of bases not matched to a gene: 11. CDR3 DNA: TGTGCCAGCAGTTCCGCAAGAGACAGGGGAGGTCAGCCCCAGCATTTT. Residues: CASSSARDRGGQPQHF.

This chain uses TRBV10-3 with TRBJ1-2, with 7 bases that match TRBD1. Germline V gene lookup returns CDR1 ENHRY and CDR2 SYGVKD. The V and J ends lost 11 bases and 2 bases, in that order; junction bases with no gene match: 8. CDR3 length equals 13 residues. The CDR3 sequence: CASQGQSNYGYTF. The CDR3 nucleotides are TGTGCCTCCCAGGGACAGTCAAACTATGGCTACACCTTC.

V usage is TRBV5-1 and J usage is TRBJ1-5; D may be TRBD1 (5 bases). Germline assignment: CDR1 SGHRS and CDR2 YFSETQ. The germline V and J ends were trimmed by 3 bases and 0 bases, with 13 bases remaining between them. CDR3 length equals 16 residues. The CDR3 region is CASSSDGAYSNQPQHF. Here the CDR3 DNA reads TGCGCCAGCAGCTCGGACGGGGCTTATAGCAATCAGCCCCAGCATTTT.

The chain recombines TRBV7-2 with TRBJ1-5; D remains ambiguous. Germline CDR1 and CDR2: SGHTA and FQGNSA. The CDR3 is 13 amino acids. V was clipped by 2 bases and J by 9 bases, with 11 bases between them. The CDR3: CASSLQRMGPQHF. For the CDR3, the DNA is TGTGCCAGCAGCTTACAGCGGATGGGGCCCCAGCATTTT.